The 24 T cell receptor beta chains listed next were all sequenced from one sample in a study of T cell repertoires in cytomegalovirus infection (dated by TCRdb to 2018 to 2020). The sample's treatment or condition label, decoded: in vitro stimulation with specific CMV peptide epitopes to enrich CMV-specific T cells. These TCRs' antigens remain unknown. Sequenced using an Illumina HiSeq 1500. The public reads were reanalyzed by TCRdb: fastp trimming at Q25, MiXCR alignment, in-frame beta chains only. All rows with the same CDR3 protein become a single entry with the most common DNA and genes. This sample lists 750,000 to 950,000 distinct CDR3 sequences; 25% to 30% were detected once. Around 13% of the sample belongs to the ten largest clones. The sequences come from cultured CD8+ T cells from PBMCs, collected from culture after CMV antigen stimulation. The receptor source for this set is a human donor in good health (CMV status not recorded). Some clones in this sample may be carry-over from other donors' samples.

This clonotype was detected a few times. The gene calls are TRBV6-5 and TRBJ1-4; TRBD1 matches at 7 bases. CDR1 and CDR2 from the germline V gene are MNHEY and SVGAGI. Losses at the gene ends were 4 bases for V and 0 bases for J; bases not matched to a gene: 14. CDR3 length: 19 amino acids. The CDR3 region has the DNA TGTGCCAGCAGTTGGGTCCCCCCAGGGGGATCGGCAACTAATGAAAAACTGTTTTTT. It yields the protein CASSWVPPGGSATNEKLFF.

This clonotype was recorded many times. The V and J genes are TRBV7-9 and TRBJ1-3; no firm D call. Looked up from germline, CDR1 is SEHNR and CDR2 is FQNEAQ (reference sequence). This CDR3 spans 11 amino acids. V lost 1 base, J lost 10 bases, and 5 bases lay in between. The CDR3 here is CASSLGGTIYF. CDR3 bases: TGTGCCAGCAGCTTAGGTGGGACCATATATTTT.

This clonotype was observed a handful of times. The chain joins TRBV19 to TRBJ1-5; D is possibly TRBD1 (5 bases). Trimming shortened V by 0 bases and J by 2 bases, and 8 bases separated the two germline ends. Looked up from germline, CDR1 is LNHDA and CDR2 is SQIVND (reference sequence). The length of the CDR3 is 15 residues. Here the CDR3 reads CASSIDLTGNQPQHF. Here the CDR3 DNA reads TGTGCCAGTAGTATAGATCTGACAGGCAATCAGCCCCAGCATTTT.

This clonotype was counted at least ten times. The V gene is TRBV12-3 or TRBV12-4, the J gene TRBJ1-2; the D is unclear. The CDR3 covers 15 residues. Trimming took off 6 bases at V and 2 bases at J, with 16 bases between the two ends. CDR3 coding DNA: TGTGCCAGCAGCCCGCAAAGGGCGGGGAACTATGGCTACACCTTC. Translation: CASSPQRAGNYGYTF.

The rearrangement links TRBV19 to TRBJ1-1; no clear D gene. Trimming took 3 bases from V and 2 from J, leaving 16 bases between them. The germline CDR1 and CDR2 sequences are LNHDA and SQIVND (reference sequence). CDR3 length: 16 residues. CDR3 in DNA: TGTGCCAGTAGTATGGATCGGATACAGCTAAACACTGAAGCTTTCTTT. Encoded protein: CASSMDRIQLNTEAFF.

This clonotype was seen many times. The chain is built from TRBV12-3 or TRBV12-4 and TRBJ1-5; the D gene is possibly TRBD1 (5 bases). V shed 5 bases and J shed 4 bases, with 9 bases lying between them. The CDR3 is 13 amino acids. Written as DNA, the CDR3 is TGTGCCAGCAGTCACGCAGGGAATCAGCCCCAGCATTTT. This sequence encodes CASSHAGNQPQHF.

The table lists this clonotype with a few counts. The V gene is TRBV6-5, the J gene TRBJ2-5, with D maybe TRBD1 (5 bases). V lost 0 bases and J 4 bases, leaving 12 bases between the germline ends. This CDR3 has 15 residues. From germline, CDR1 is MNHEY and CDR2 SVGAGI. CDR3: CASSYSWTPRETQYF. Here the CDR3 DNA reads TGTGCCAGCAGTTACTCGTGGACACCGAGAGAGACCCAGTACTTC.

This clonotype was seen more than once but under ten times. CDR3 loop: CASSATEQETQYF. The CDR3 region has the DNA TGTGCCAGCAGTGCGACTGAACAAGAGACCCAGTACTTC. The chain recombines TRBV6-1 with TRBJ2-5; D is undetermined. There are 13 residues in the CDR3. Germline V lookup: CDR1 MNHNS, CDR2 SASEGT. The V end was cut by 4 bases, the J end by 2 bases, with 8 bases between.

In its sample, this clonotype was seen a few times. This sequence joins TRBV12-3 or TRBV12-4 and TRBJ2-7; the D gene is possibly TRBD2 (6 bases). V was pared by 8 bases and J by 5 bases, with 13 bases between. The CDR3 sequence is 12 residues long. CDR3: CASSAGRHEQYF. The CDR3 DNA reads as TGTGCCAGCTCGGCAGGGAGGCACGAGCAGTACTTC.

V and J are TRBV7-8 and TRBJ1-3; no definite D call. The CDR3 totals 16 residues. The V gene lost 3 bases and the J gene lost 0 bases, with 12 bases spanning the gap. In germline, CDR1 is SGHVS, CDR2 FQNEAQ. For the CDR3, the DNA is TGTGCCAGCAGCTTCCCCAGGCTCCTCTCTGGAAACACCATATATTTT. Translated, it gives CASSFPRLLSGNTIYF.

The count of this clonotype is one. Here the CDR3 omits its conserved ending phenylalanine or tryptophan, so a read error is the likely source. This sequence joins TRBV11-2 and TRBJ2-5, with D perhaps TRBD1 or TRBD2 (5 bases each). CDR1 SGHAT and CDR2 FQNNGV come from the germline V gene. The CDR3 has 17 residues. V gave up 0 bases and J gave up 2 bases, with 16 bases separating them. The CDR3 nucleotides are TGTGCCAGCAGCTTAGATGAGGGGTACCTTCTACAAGAGACCCAGTACTGC. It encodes CASSLDEGYLLQETQYC.

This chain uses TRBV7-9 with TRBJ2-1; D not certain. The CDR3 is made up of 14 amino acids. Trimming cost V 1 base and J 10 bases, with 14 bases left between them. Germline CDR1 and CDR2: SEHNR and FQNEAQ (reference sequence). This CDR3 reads CASSLVSVAEEQFF. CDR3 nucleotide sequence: TGTGCCAGCAGCTTAGTATCTGTGGCGGAGGAGCAGTTCTTC.

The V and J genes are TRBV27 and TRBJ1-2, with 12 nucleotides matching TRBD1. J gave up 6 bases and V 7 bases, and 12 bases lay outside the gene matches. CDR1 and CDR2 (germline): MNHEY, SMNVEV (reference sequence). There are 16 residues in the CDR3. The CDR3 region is CASNRDRGRSLDGYTF. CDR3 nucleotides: TGTGCCAGCAATCGGGACAGGGGGCGATCGTTGGATGGCTACACCTTC.

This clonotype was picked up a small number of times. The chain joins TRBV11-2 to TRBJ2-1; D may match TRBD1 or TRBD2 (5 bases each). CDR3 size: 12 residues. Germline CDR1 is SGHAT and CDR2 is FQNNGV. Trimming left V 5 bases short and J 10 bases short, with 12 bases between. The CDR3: CASSRDATEQFF. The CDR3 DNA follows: TGTGCCAGCAGCCGGGACGCGACGGAGCAGTTCTTC.

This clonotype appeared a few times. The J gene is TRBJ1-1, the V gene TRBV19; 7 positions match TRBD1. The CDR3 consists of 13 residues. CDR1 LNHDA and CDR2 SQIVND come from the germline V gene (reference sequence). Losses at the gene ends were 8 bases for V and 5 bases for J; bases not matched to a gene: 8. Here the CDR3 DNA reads TGTGCCAGTCGACAGGGAGGGTTTACTGAAGCTTTCTTT. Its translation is CASRQGGFTEAFF.

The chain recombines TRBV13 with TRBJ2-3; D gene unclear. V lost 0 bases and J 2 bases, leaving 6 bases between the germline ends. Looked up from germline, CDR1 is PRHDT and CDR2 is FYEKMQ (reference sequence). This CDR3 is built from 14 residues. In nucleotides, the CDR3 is TGTGCCAGCAGCTTAGGACAGATCACAGATACGCAGTATTTT. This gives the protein CASSLGQITDTQYF.

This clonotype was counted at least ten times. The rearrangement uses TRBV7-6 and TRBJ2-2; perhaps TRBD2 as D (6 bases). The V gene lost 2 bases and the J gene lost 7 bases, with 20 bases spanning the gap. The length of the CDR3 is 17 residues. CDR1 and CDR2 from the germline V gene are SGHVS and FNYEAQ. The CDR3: CASSLIEGLPAGGELFF. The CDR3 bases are TGTGCCAGCAGCTTAATCGAGGGACTCCCGGCGGGCGGGGAGCTGTTTTTT.

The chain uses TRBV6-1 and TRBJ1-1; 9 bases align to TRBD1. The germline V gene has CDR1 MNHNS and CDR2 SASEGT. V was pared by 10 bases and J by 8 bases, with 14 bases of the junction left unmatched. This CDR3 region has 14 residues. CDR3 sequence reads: CATDRGVSSLEAFF. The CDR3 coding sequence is TGTGCCACGGACAGGGGCGTATCCAGTTTGGAAGCTTTCTTT.

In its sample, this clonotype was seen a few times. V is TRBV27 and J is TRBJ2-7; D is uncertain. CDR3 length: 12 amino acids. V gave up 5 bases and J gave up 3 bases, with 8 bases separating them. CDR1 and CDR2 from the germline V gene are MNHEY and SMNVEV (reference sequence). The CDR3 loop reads CASSDNVYEQYF. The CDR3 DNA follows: TGTGCCAGCAGTGATAACGTCTACGAGCAGTACTTC.

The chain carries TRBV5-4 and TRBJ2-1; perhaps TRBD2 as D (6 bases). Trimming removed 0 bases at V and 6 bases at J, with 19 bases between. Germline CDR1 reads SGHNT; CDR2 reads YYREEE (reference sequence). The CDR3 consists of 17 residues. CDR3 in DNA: TGTGCCAGCAGCTTGGAGGCTCTAGCGACGGCTCTCAATGAGCAGTTCTTC. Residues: CASSLEALATALNEQFF.

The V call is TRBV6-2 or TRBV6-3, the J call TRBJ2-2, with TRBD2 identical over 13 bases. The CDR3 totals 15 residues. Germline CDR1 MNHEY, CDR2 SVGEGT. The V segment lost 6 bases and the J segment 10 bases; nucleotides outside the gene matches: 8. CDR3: CASSPTSGGAEELFF. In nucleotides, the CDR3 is TGTGCCAGCAGCCCAACTAGCGGGGGGGCCGAGGAGCTGTTTTTT.

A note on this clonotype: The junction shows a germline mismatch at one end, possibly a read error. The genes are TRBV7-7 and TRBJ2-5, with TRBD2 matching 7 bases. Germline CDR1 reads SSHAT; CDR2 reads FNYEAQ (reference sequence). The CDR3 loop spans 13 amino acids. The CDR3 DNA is TGTGCTAGCAGCTTATCCCCGGGGGGGACCCAGTACTTC. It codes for CASSLSPGGTQYF.

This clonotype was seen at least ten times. The CDR3 DNA sequence: TGTGCCATCAGTGAGTCTTTTAGAGGAGCTTTCTTT. It is translated as CAISESFRGAFF. This chain joins TRBV10-3 and TRBJ1-1; D unresolved. The CDR3 consists of 12 residues. Germline V gives CDR1 ENHRY, CDR2 SYGVKD. The ends were cut back, 0 bases at V and 10 bases at J, with 9 bases in the middle.

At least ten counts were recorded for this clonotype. CDR3 sequence reads: CASSYQGAGNQPQHF. The CDR3 nucleotides read TGTGCCAGCAGTTACCAGGGGGCTGGCAATCAGCCCCAGCATTTT. The chain recombines TRBV12-3 or TRBV12-4 with TRBJ1-5, with 8 bases that match TRBD1. V was pared by 4 bases and J by 2 bases, with 4 bases of the junction left unmatched. This CDR3 contains 15 residues.